This TCR beta chain was profiled in a study of T cells in Graves' hyperthyroidism and ophthalmopathy. The CDR3 has 14 residues. The germline CDR1 and CDR2 sequences are SGHRS and YFSETQ. The V gene end was trimmed by 1 base and the J gene end by 15 bases; junction bases not matched to a gene: 13. This clonotype was observed a few times. The source material, RNA transcripts, was used to amplify TCR beta CDR3 regions. An initial round of RT-PCR targeting the TCR CDR3 relied on the HTBI primer set. TCRdb ran MiXCR on the multiplex PCR reads and lists one entry per CDR3 protein. The sample contains approximately 620,000 distinct CDR3 sequences, approximately 14% of which appear only once.

This clonotype was obtained from a woman aged 30 to 39 with Graves' hyperthyroidism that later progressed to Graves' ophthalmopathy. V gene TRBV5-1 combines with J gene TRBJ2-1; TRBD2 aligns across 7 bases. Input material: blood. DNA of the CDR3: TGCGCCAGCAGCTTGAGTCTGATAACGGGAGGTATGTTCTTC. Protein product: CASSLSLITGGMFF.